The rows below give T cell receptor beta chains drawn from one sample of a study of human T cells and chemical hapten exposure. TCRdb reanalysed the RACE reads using MiXCR and keeps one entry per CDR3 protein. The table has 380,000 or so distinct CDR3 sequences, approximately 5.1% seen once. Sequencing was performed on whole blood, taken in connection with sensitization to the hapten diphenylcyclopropenone (DPC). These receptors were obtained from a woman in her fifties or sixties with alopecia areata. Some clones in this sample may be carry-over from other donors' samples. Each CDR3 is given without its conserved first and last residue.

J: TRBJ1-1
V: TRBV4-2
CDR3: ASSPSGTGGGNTEAF

J: TRBJ2-7
V: TRBV6-2/TRBV6-3
CDR3: ASSRWSGAGREQY

J: TRBJ2-7
V: TRBV5-1
CDR3: ASSLELAEEQY

J: TRBJ2-3
V: TRBV5-1
CDR3: ASSLGDKPSTDTQY

J: TRBJ2-3
V: TRBV10-1
CDR3: ASSETSGLGTDTQY

J: TRBJ2-1
V: TRBV29-1
CDR3: SVGEGRNEQF

J: TRBJ1-1
V: TRBV13
CDR3: ASRQGGPSTEAF

J: TRBJ1-2
V: TRBV28
CDR3: ASRRTDRGDGYT

J: TRBJ2-2
V: TRBV29-1
CDR3: SAWNTGELF

J: TRBJ2-2
V: TRBV24-1
CDR3: ATSGLAGGTGELF

J: TRBJ1-3
V: TRBV7-2
CDR3: ASSLESATGTIY

J: TRBJ2-3
V: TRBV6-5
CDR3: ASRLTSGGFGDTQY

J: TRBJ2-3
V: TRBV10-1
CDR3: ASSESTGLTDTQY

J: TRBJ2-1
V: TRBV7-8
CDR3: ASTGEGGNEQF

J: TRBJ1-5
V: TRBV7-2
CDR3: ASSVRSNGNQPQH

J: TRBJ2-7
V: TRBV20-1
CDR3: SATERATYEQY

J: TRBJ1-1
V: TRBV12-3/TRBV12-4
CDR3: ASSLKGGAEAF